These 18 T cell receptor beta chains originate from one sample sequenced in a study of T cells in localized non-small cell lung cancer. Clones were sequenced by immunoSEQ multiplex PCR, and TCRdb holds only the in-frame ones, with some missing. Of tens of thousands of clones listed, approximately 86% were seen once; the top ten hold roughly 7.1%. Material: peripheral blood, obtained before any cancer treatment. The source is a woman aged 18-55 years with stage III lung adenocarcinoma.

The chain has TRBV9 and TRBJ2-2, with no clear D. With 6 bases removed from V and 2 bases from J, the gap between germline ends came to 8 bases. This CDR3 region has 13 residues. CDR1 SGDLS and CDR2 YYNGEE come from the germline V gene. CDR3 nucleotide sequence: TGTGCCAGCACTGCAGGAAACACCGGGGAGCTGTTTTTT. Its translation: CASTAGNTGELFF.

The chain recombines TRBV4-1 with TRBJ2-1; 9 bases are a match to TRBD2. After removal of 5 bases from V and 4 bases from J, the junction contained 6 bases not matched to a gene. The CDR3 runs to 15 residues. In germline, CDR1 is MGHRA, CDR2 YSYEKL. The CDR3 nucleotides are TGCGCCAGCAGCACCGGGACTAGCTGGTACAATGAGCAGTTCTTC. It codes for CASSTGTSWYNEQFF.

The V gene is TRBV10-3, the J gene TRBJ2-2; 7 bases fit TRBD1. With 7 bases clipped from V and 7 bases from J, the junction kept 9 bases outside the gene matches. The CDR3 has 14 amino acids. CDR1 is ENHRY and CDR2 is SYGVKD in the germline V gene. The CDR3 bases are TGTGCCATCACCGGGACAGCCCTAAGCGGGGAGCTGTTTTTT. Translating it yields CAITGTALSGELFF.

This clone was seen just once. J is TRBJ2-7 and V is TRBV18; D call uncertain. Germline CDR1 and CDR2: KGHSH and LQKENI. This CDR3 comprises 12 residues. V was cut by 0 bases and J by 4 bases, with 4 bases left in between. The CDR3 DNA reads TGTGCCAGCTCACCACCCACGTACGAGCAGTACTTC. Residues: CASSPPTYEQYF.

The gene calls are TRBV5-1 and TRBJ1-2, with D perhaps TRBD1 (6 bases). The CDR3 length is 16 residues. The germline gives CDR1 SGHRS, CDR2 YFSETQ. The ends were cut back, 0 bases at V and 2 bases at J, with 14 bases in the middle. In DNA form, the CDR3 reads TGCGCCAGCAGCTTGGCCTCGCCAGGGGAAAACTATGGCTACACCTTC. This codes for CASSLASPGENYGYTF.

The rearrangement joins TRBV7-2 to TRBJ1-1, with D hard to call. The CDR3 is made up of 13 amino acids. Trimming removed 4 bases at V and 4 bases at J, with 10 bases between. The germline V gene encodes CDR1 SGHTA and CDR2 FQGNSA. The CDR3 DNA sequence: TGTGCCAGCAGCTCCCTGCGATCCACTGAAGCTTTCTTT. It yields the protein CASSSLRSTEAFF.

The chain is built from TRBV5-4 and TRBJ2-5; TRBD1 agrees at 10 bases. The CDR3 contains 15 residues. Germline-derived CDR1 and CDR2 are SGHNT and YYREEE (reference sequence). Germline trimming cut 0 bases from V and 7 bases from J; bases unmatched to any gene: 6. In DNA, the CDR3 is TGTGCCAGCAGCTTGGCCAGGACAGGGGGTCGGACCCAGTACTTC. Its translation is CASSLARTGGRTQYF.

CDR3 nucleotide sequence: TGTGCCAGCAGCGTAGAAAAGGGGCTAGCGGGGATAAAAAATGAGCAGTTCTTC. Its translation: CASSVEKGLAGIKNEQFF. The chain employs TRBV9 and TRBJ2-1; 9 nucleotides align to TRBD2. The V segment lost 0 bases and the J segment 7 bases; nucleotides outside the gene matches: 14. Germline-derived CDR1 and CDR2 are SGDLS and YYNGEE. This CDR3 is 18 amino acids long.

This sequence joins TRBV19 and TRBJ2-1; 7 nucleotides line up with TRBD2. CDR3 length equals 14 residues. Trimming took 3 bases from V and 2 from J; bases not matched to a gene: 1. Germline values: CDR1 LNHDA, CDR2 SQIVND (reference sequence). CDR3 in DNA: TGTGCCAGTAGTATGGGGGGGGCCTACAATGAGCAGTTCTTC. Protein product: CASSMGGAYNEQFF.

The J gene is TRBJ2-7, the V gene TRBV7-2; D unresolved. Trimming pared 5 bases from V and 2 bases from J, leaving 10 bases between. The germline CDR1 and CDR2 sequences are SGHTA and FQGNSA. The CDR3 extends over 13 amino acids. CDR3: CASSRDITYEQYF. The CDR3 bases are TGTGCCAGCAGCCGAGACATAACCTACGAGCAGTACTTC.

The V call is TRBV7-9, the J call TRBJ2-1, with D perhaps given as TRBD1 or TRBD2 (5 bases each). Trimming shortened V by 4 bases and J by 8 bases, and 21 bases separated the two germline ends. Germline V gene lookup returns CDR1 SEHNR and CDR2 FQNEAQ (reference sequence). This CDR3 is 16 amino acids long. CDR3 coding DNA: TGTGCCAGCAGCTCCACTGGGACCGGCAGGGTGGATGAGCAGTTCTTC. It is translated as CASSSTGTGRVDEQFF.

The rearrangement joins TRBV5-6 to TRBJ1-2, with TRBD1 identical over 8 bases. Trimming removed 5 bases from V and 3 bases from J; junction bases left unmatched: 3. The CDR3 has 13 residues. Germline CDR1 and CDR2: SGHDT and YYEEEE. This CDR3 is CASRDRVDYGYTF. CDR3 nucleotide sequence: TGTGCCAGCAGGGACAGGGTGGACTATGGCTACACCTTC.

This clone appeared once. This chain links TRBV18 with TRBJ2-5; D unresolved. V dropped 3 bases and J dropped 3 bases, with 11 bases sitting between them. The germline gives CDR1 KGHSH, CDR2 LQKENI. The CDR3 runs 14 residues. The CDR3 DNA reads TGTGCCAGCTCACCGTCGGTGACGAAAGAGACCCAGTACTTC. This encodes CASSPSVTKETQYF.

V usage is TRBV30 and J usage is TRBJ2-5; 9 bases align to TRBD1. Germline loops: CDR1 GTSNPN, CDR2 SVGIG (reference sequence). This CDR3 comprises 14 residues. V lost 5 bases, J lost 2 bases, and 6 bases stayed unmatched. CDR3 region: CAWVPTGGQETQYF. For the CDR3, the DNA is TGTGCCTGGGTCCCGACAGGGGGTCAAGAGACCCAGTACTTC.

The chain couples TRBV6-5 to TRBJ2-1, with 8 bases aligning to TRBD2. The junction had 14 bases not matched to a gene; V was cut back by 7 bases and J by 9 bases. The CDR3 has 15 residues. Germline CDR1 MNHEY, CDR2 SVGAGI. In DNA form, the CDR3 reads TGTGCCAGCATCCCCCGGGGGGCGGGGGGCCTTGAGCAGTTCTTC. Protein product: CASIPRGAGGLEQFF.

This sequence joins TRBV7-2 and TRBJ1-5, with 7 bases that match TRBD1. The CDR3 totals 15 residues. Germline lookup yields CDR1 SGHTA and CDR2 FQGNSA. Trimming removed 4 bases from V and 3 bases from J; junction bases left unmatched: 6. The CDR3 spells CASSSPGQPNQPQHF. CDR3 bases: TGTGCCAGCAGCTCCCCGGGACAGCCCAATCAGCCCCAGCATTTT.

This clone has a single count. The V and J genes are TRBV11-3 and TRBJ2-2; tentatively, D is TRBD1 or TRBD2 (5 bases each). Trimming stripped 5 bases from V and 3 bases from J, with 10 bases between. CDR3 length equals 14 residues. The germline gives CDR1 SGHNT, CDR2 YENEEA. In DNA form, the CDR3 reads TGTGCCAGCAGCCGGGGCTGGGACACCGGGGAGCTGTTTTTT. This encodes CASSRGWDTGELFF.

The gene calls are TRBV2 and TRBJ2-3, with TRBD1 matching over 8 bases. V lost 2 bases and J lost 2; bases outside the gene matches: 3. Germline values: CDR1 SNHLY, CDR2 FYNNEI. This CDR3 has 15 residues. CDR3 DNA sequence: TGTGCCAGCAGTGAACGGCAGGGGGCCACAGATACGCAGTATTTT. It encodes CASSERQGATDTQYF.